The next 19 T cell receptor beta chains were all read from a single sample in a study of shared clonotypes between healthy human individuals. The assay was immunoSEQ multiplex PCR, and TCRdb's table has in-frame clones only and misses some. This table has around 440,000 clones, roughly three quarters appearing once. The source material was PBMCs. Receptors were obtained from a woman between 40 and 50 years old in good health. Some clones in this sample may be carry-over from other donors' samples.

This clone has only a few counts. V and J are TRBV28 and TRBJ2-7; the match to TRBD2 covers 14 bases. CDR3 size: 19 residues. Germline values: CDR1 MDHEN, CDR2 SYDVKM. The junction had 19 bases not matched to a gene; V was cut back by 6 bases and J by 6 bases. The CDR3 DNA sequence: TGTGCCAGCAGCAGAGGGACAGGGGGACTAGCGGGAGTCGCTCCCGAGCAGTACTTC. Encoded protein: CASSRGTGGLAGVAPEQYF.

The V gene is TRBV6-1, the J gene TRBJ1-5; the match to TRBD1 covers 8 bases. J lost 5 bases, V lost 3 bases, and 6 bases had no gene match. Germline V lookup: CDR1 MNHNS, CDR2 SASEGT. The CDR3 is 15 residues long. The CDR3 DNA reads as TGTGCCAGCAGTGATAAAACAGGGGGTGATCAGCCCCAGCATTTT. This sequence encodes CASSDKTGGDQPQHF.

This clone appeared a single time. V gene TRBV9 combines with J gene TRBJ1-5; D call uncertain. Germline V gives CDR1 SGDLS, CDR2 YYNGEE. The germline V and J ends were trimmed by 0 bases and 3 bases, with 10 bases remaining between them. CDR3 length: 15 residues. The CDR3 region is CASSVGIALNQPQHF. In DNA form, the CDR3 reads TGTGCCAGCAGCGTAGGTATAGCCCTCAATCAGCCCCAGCATTTT.

V usage is TRBV21-1 and J usage is TRBJ2-7. TRBV21-1 is a pseudogene segment. The CDR3 is 14 residues long. The CDR3: CASSKGQSRVEQYF. CDR3 DNA: TGTGCCAGCAGCAAAGGGCAGAGTAGGGTCGAGCAGTACTTC.

The rearrangement links TRBV6-6 to TRBJ2-1; TRBD2 aligns across 13 bases. J lost 6 bases, V lost 7 bases, and 6 bases had no gene match. CDR1 and CDR2 (germline): MNHNY, SVGAGI (reference sequence). The CDR3 is made up of 15 amino acids. This CDR3 is CASKKLAGGLNEQFF. CDR3 nucleotide sequence: TGTGCCAGCAAGAAACTAGCGGGAGGGCTCAATGAGCAGTTCTTC.

This CDR3 reads CASSPPGVQLGTDTQYF. The CDR3 region has the DNA TGTGCCAGCTCACCACCAGGAGTCCAGCTCGGAACAGATACGCAGTATTTT. This sequence joins TRBV18 and TRBJ2-3; D remains ambiguous. V lost 0 bases, J lost 3 bases, and 16 bases lay in between. The CDR3 totals 17 residues. Germline V lookup: CDR1 KGHSH, CDR2 LQKENI.

This rearrangement joins TRBV14 to TRBJ2-1; D not certain. Trimming took off 2 bases at V and 9 bases at J, with 11 bases between the two ends. CDR1 is SGHDN, CDR2 FVKESK, per germline. The CDR3 is made up of 13 amino acids. CDR3 residues: CASSQRAYFEQFF. CDR3 in DNA: TGTGCCAGCAGCCAACGGGCGTATTTTGAGCAGTTCTTC.

The chain links TRBV5-4 to TRBJ2-3; 11 positions match TRBD2. Per germline, CDR1 SGHNT and CDR2 YYREEE (reference sequence). Trimming took 4 bases from V and 2 from J; bases not matched to a gene: 9. The CDR3 has 17 residues. The CDR3 here is CASSRSTSGGLTDTQYF. DNA of the CDR3: TGTGCCAGCAGCCGCAGTACTAGCGGGGGACTCACAGATACGCAGTATTTT.

The chain couples TRBV28 to TRBJ2-5, with a weak D call TRBD2 (5 bases). V was shortened by 4 bases and J by 5 bases, with 5 bases between the two germline ends. The CDR3 is 11 residues long. Germline CDR1 and CDR2: MDHEN and SYDVKM. CDR3: CASSSGETQYF. The CDR3 DNA reads as TGTGCCAGCAGTTCGGGGGAGACCCAGTACTTC.

Turning to this clone: A far larger clone is one nucleotide away, so this likely arose from a read error. The sample holds other DNA sequences that translate to the same CDR3. The V gene is TRBV28, the J gene TRBJ1-1, with D tentatively TRBD1 (5 bases). This CDR3 spans 15 amino acids. Germline CDR1 MDHEN, CDR2 SYDVKM. In DNA form, the CDR3 reads TGCGCCAGCAGTTTACGGTTCGACAGATTCACTGAAGCTTTCTTT. Its translation: CASSLRFDRFTEAFF. Variable domain in full (rest from reference TRBV28 and TRBJ1-1): DVKVTQSSRYLVKRTGEKVFLECVQDMDHENMFWYRQDPGLGLRLIYFSYDVKMKEKGDIPEGYSVSREKKERFSLILESASTNQTSMYLCASSLRFDRFTEAFFGQGTRLTVV.

This chain links TRBV5-1 with TRBJ2-5; TRBD2 aligns across 7 bases. Germline V gene lookup returns CDR1 SGHRS and CDR2 YFSETQ. The CDR3 runs to 14 residues. V dropped 2 bases and J dropped 5; count of bases not matched to a gene: 6. CDR3: CASSFPGREETQYF. DNA for the CDR3: TGCGCCAGCAGCTTTCCGGGGAGGGAGGAGACCCAGTACTTC.

This clone was found a few times. V is TRBV5-6 and J is TRBJ2-4; 8 bases align to TRBD1. The V gene end was trimmed by 0 bases and the J gene end by 8 bases; junction bases not matched to a gene: 4. Germline V lookup: CDR1 SGHDT, CDR2 YYEEEE. The length of the CDR3 is 14 residues. In DNA form, the CDR3 reads TGTGCCAGCAGCTTGGGCCAGGGGGCATACATTCAGTACTTC. It translates to CASSLGQGAYIQYF.

The genes are TRBV5-6 and TRBJ2-7; 8 bases are a match to TRBD2. The J segment lost 2 bases and the V segment lost 2 bases, leaving 3 bases of the junction unmatched. CDR1 and CDR2 (germline): SGHDT, YYEEEE. This CDR3 region has 14 residues. DNA of the CDR3: TGTGCCAGCAGCTTTAGCGGGGTAACCTACGAGCAGTACTTC. Translated: CASSFSGVTYEQYF.

J is TRBJ2-7 and V is TRBV23-1; tentatively, D is TRBD2 (5 bases). TRBV23-1 is marked as an open reading frame, function uncertain. Deletions cut 5 bases from V and 7 bases from J, with 24 bases between. The CDR3 is made up of 16 amino acids. CDR3 nucleotides: TGCGCCAGCAGTACGGTCGCGGCAAATTTGGGGAGTGAGCAGTACTTC. It translates to CASSTVAANLGSEQYF.

Concerning this clone: The same CDR3 also results from other DNA sequences found in this sample. This rearrangement joins TRBV18 to TRBJ2-1, with D unclear. The CDR3 runs to 14 residues. V was shortened by 3 bases and J by 4 bases, with 10 bases between the two germline ends. CDR1 and CDR2 from the germline V gene are KGHSH and LQKENI. The CDR3, as DNA: TGTGCCAGCTCACCGGCAGGAGTATACAATGAGCAGTTCTTC. Translating gives CASSPAGVYNEQFF.

The genes are TRBV7-9 and TRBJ2-5; the D gene is possibly TRBD1 (6 bases). The tail of the sequence fits TRBJ2-7 better, so the J call may be wrong. The germline gives CDR1 SEHNR, CDR2 FQNEAQ (reference sequence). This CDR3 comprises 13 residues. The CDR3 DNA sequence: TGTGCCAGCAGCTTAGGGGACACCTACGAGCAGTACTTC. Protein: CASSLGDTYEQYF.

The count of this clone is one. A far larger clone is one base from this, pointing to a likely read error. This CDR3 is also generated by other DNA sequences in the sample. The chain carries TRBV29-1 and TRBJ2-2; 8 nucleotides agree with TRBD2. The CDR3 contains 16 residues. The ends lost 4 bases at V and 7 bases at J; junction bases unmatched: 14. The germline gives CDR1 SQVTM, CDR2 ANQGSEA. Here the CDR3 DNA reads TGCAGCGTTGTAGGCGGTCCAGCGGGAGCTAGCGGGGAGCTGTTTTTT. Amino acids: CSVVGGPAGASGELFF.

In regard to this clone: A read error likely explains this, since a far larger clone differs by one base. The same CDR3 is also encoded by other DNA sequences in this sample. This rearrangement joins TRBV9 to TRBJ2-7; TRBD2 agrees at 11 bases. The CDR3 sequence is 14 residues long. CDR1 is SGDLS and CDR2 is YYNGEE in the germline V gene. The ends lost 3 bases at V and 4 bases at J; junction bases unmatched: 3. Here the CDR3 DNA reads TGTGCCAGCAGCGCCGGGACTAGCGGTTACGAGCAGTACTTC. It encodes CASSAGTSGYEQYF.

The gene calls are TRBV19 and TRBJ2-3; perhaps D is TRBD1 or TRBD2 (5 bases each). The CDR3 consists of 18 residues. V lost 5 bases and J lost 1, with 22 bases in between. Germline loops: CDR1 LNHDA, CDR2 SQIVND (reference sequence). Written as DNA, the CDR3 is TGTGCCAGTAGTCCCTCTTTAACTACGTCGGGGCGCACAGATACGCAGTATTTT. This encodes CASSPSLTTSGRTDTQYF.